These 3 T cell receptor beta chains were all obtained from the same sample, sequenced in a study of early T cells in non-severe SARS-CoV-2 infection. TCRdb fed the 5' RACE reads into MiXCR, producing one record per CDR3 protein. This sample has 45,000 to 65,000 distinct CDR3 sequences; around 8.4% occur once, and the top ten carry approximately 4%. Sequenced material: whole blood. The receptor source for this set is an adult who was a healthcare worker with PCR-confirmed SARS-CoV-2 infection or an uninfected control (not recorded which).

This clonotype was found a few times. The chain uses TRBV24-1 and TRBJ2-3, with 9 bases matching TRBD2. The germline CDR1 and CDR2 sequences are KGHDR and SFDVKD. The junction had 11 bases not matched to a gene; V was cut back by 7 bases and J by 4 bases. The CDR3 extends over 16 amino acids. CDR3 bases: TGTGCCACCAGCCCTATTAGCGGGAGTAGGCCAGATACGCAGTATTTT. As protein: CATSPISGSRPDTQYF.

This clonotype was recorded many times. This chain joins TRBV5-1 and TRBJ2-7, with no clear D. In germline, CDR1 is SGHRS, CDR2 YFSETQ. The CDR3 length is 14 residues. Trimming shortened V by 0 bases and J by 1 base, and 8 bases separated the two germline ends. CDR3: CASSLVPTSYEQYF. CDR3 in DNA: TGCGCCAGCAGCTTGGTGCCAACATCCTACGAGCAGTACTTC.

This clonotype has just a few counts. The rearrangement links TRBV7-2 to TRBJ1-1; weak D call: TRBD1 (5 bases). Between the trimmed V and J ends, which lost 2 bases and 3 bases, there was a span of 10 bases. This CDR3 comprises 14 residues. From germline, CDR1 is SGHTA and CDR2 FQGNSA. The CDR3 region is CASSLYQGDTEAFF. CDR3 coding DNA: TGTGCCAGCAGCTTATATCAGGGTGACACTGAAGCTTTCTTT. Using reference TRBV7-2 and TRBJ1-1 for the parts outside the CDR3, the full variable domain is GAGVSQSPSNKVTEKGKDVELRCDPISGHTALYWYRQSLGQGLEFLIYFQGNSAPDKSGLPSDRFSAERTGGSVSTLTIQRTQQEDSAVYLCASSLYQGDTEAFFGQGTRLTVV.